This paragraph reports one TCR beta chain. The sample originates from a study of blood T cell repertoires in COVID-19. The V segment lost 8 bases and the J segment 0 bases; nucleotides outside the gene matches: 8. The CDR3 loop spans 16 amino acids. Germline V gene lookup returns CDR1 GTSNPN and CDR2 SVGIG (reference sequence). Data came from immunoSEQ multiplex PCR; TCRdb stores just in-frame clones and leaves some out. Here the sample spans about 190,000 clones, around 89% being singletons. The V gene is TRBV30, the J gene TRBJ2-3, with 13 bases identical to TRBD2. The sequenced sample was peripheral blood. The receptor comes from a woman aged 25 to 39 with acute or convalescent COVID-19. In DNA, the CDR3 is TGTGCCGGCGGACTAGCGGGAGTTCCTAGCACAGATACGCAGTATTTT. As protein: CAGGLAGVPSTDTQYF.